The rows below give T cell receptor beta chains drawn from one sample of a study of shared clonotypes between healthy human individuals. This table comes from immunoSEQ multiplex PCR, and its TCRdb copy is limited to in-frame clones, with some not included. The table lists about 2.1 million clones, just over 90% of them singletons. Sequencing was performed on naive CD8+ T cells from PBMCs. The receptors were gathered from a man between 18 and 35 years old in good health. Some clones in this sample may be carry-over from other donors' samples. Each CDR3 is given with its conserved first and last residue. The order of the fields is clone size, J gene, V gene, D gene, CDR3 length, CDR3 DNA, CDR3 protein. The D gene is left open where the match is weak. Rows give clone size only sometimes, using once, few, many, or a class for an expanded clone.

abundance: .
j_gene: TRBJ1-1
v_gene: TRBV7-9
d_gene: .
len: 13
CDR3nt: TGTGCCAGCAGCTCCCCCCAGGCCACTGAAGCTTTCTTT
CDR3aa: CASSSPQATEAFF

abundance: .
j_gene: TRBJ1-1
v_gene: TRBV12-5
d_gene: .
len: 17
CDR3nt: TGTGCTAGTGGTTTGGGCGGGACTCGACAATACCCGACTGAAGCTTTCTTT
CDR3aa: CASGLGGTRQYPTEAFF

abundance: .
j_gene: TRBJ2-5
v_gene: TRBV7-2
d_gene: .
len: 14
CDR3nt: TGTGCCAGCAGCCAGGGACGGGAGAGGGAGACCCAGTACTTC
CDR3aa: CASSQGRERETQYF

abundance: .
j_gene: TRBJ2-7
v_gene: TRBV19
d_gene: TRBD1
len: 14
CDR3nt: TGTGCCAGTAGTCCGGACAGGGGAACCTACGAGCAGTACTTC
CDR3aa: CASSPDRGTYEQYF

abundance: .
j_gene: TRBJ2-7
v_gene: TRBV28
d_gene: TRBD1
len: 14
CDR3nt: TGTGCCAGCAGGGTACAGGGGAGCTCCTACGAGCAGTACTTC
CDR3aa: CASRVQGSSYEQYF

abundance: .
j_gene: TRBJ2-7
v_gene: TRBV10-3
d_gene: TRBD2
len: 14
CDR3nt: TGTGCCATCACCAGCGGGAGAAACTCCTACGAGCAGTACTTC
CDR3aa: CAITSGRNSYEQYF

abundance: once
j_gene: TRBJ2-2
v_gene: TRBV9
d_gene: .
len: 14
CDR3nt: TGTGCCAGCAGCGGGGGCACTATGATTGGGGAGCTGTTTTTT
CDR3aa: CASSGGTMIGELFF

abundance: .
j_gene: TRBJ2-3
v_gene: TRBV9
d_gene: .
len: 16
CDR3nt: TGTGCCAGCAGCCCCCTAGACGTAGGGGTCGCAGATACGCAGTATTTT
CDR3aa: CASSPLDVGVADTQYF

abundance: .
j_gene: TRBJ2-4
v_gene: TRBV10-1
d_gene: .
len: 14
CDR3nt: TGCGCCAGCAGTACGGGGATAGCCAAAAACATTCAGTACTTC
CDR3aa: CASSTGIAKNIQYF

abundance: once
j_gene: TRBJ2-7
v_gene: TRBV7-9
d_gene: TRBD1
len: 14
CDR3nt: TGTGCCAGCAGCCTCGACAGGGGCCAGGGCGAGCAGTACTTC
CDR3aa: CASSLDRGQGEQYF

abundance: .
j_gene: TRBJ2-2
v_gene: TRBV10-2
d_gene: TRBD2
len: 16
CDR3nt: TGCGCCAGCAGTCGACTAGCGATAACAGCTGGCGGGGAGCTGTTTTTT
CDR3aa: CASSRLAITAGGELFF

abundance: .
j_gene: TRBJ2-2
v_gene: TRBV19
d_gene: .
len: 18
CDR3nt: TGTGCCAGTAGTTTCTCGGACGGTCTACATACGAACACCGGGGAGCTGTTTTTT
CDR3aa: CASSFSDGLHTNTGELFF

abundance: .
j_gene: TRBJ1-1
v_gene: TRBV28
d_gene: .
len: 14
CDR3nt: TGTGCCAGCAGTCCCTCAGGGGAAGGGGCTGAAGCTTTCTTT
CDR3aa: CASSPSGEGAEAFF

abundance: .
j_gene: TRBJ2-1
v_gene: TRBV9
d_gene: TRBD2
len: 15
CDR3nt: TGTGCCAGCAGCGTAGCTCCAGCGGGGGTCAATGAGCAGTTCTTC
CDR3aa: CASSVAPAGVNEQFF

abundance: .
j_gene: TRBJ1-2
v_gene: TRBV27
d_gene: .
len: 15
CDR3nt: TGTGCCAGCAGTTTGGTTCAGGGTAGTTACTATGGCTACACCTTC
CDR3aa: CASSLVQGSYYGYTF

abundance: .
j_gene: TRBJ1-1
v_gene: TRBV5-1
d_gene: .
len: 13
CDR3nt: TGCGCCAGCAGCTTGGCTGGTCACACTGAAGCTTTCTTT
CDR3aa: CASSLAGHTEAFF

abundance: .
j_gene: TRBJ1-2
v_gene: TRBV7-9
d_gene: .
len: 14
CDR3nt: TGTGCCAGCAGCCCGACGGACCCTAACTATGGCTACACCTTC
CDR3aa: CASSPTDPNYGYTF

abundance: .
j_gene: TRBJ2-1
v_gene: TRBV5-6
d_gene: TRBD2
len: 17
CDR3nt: TGTGCCAGCAGCTTGGGACCCACTAGCGGGAGCTACAATGAGCAGTTCTTC
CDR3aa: CASSLGPTSGSYNEQFF

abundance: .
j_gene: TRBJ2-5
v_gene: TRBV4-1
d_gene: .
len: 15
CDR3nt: TGCGCCAGCAGCCAAGATTCGGGCGGGTACGAGACCCAGTACTTC
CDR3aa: CASSQDSGGYETQYF

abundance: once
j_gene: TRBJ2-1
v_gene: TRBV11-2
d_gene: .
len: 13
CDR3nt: TGTGCCAGCAGCTTATGGGCAGCTCATGAGCAGTTCTTC
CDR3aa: CASSLWAAHEQFF

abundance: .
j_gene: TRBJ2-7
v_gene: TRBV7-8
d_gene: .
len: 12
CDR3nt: TGTGCCAGCAGCTTACCCGAGTCCGAGCAGTACTTC
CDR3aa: CASSLPESEQYF

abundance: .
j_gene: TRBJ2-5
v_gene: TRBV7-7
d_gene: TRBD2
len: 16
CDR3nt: TGTGCCAGCAGCCCTAGACTAGCGGAGTCACAAGAGACCCAGTACTTC
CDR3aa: CASSPRLAESQETQYF

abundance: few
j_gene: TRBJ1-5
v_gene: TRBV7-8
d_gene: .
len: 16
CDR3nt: TGTGCCAGCAGCCTAAGACGGACGCGCAGCAATCAGCCCCAGCATTTT
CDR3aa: CASSLRRTRSNQPQHF

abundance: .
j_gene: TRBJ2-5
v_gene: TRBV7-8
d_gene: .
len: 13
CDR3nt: TGTGCCAGCCGGTGGGGGGCGGAGGAGACCCAGTACTTC
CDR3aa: CASRWGAEETQYF

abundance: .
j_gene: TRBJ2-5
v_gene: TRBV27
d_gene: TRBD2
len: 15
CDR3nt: TGTGCCAGCAGTTTAATCCCAGGGAGGGGAGAGACCCAGTACTTC
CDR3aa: CASSLIPGRGETQYF

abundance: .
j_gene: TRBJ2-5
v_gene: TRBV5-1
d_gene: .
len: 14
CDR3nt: TGCGCCAGCAGCTTAGGGCGGGACCAAGAGACCCAGTACTTC
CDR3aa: CASSLGRDQETQYF

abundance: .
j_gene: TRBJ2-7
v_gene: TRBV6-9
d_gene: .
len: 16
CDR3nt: TGTGCCAGCAGCTCTTCCTTCCCCGGGACGGACTACGAGCAGTACTTC
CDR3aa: CASSSSFPGTDYEQYF

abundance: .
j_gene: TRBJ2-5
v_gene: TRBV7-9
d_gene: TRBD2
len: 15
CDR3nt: TGTGCCAGCAGCAGCAGCGGGAACCCCCAAGAGACCCAGTACTTC
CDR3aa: CASSSSGNPQETQYF

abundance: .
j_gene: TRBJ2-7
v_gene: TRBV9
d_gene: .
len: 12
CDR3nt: TGTGCCAGCAGCGTTGGGGGAGACGAGCAGTACTTC
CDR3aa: CASSVGGDEQYF

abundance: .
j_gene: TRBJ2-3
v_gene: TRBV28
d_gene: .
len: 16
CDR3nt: TGTGCCAGCAGTTCTGGGCAGGCATCCAGCACAGATACGCAGTATTTT
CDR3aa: CASSSGQASSTDTQYF

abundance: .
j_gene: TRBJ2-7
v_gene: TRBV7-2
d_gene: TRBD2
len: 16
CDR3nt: TGTGCCAGCAGCTTAGAAGTGTTGGCGGGAGTAGACGAGCAGTACTTC
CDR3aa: CASSLEVLAGVDEQYF

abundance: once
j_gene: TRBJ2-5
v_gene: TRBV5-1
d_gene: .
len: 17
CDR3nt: TGCGCCAGCAGCTTGGGGGGACCCCACTTGGGAGGAGAGACCCAGTACTTC
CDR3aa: CASSLGGPHLGGETQYF

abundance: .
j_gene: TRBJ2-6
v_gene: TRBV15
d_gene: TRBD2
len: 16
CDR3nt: TGTGCCACCACTGCCGGCGGGGGCTCTGGGGCCAACGTCCTGACTTTC
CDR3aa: CATTAGGGSGANVLTF

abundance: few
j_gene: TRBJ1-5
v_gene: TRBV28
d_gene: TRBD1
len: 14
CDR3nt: TGTGCCAGCAGTTCCGGACAGGGACATCAGCCCCAGCATTTT
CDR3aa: CASSSGQGHQPQHF

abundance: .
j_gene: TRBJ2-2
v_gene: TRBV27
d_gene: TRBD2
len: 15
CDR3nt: TGTGCCAGCAGTTTATTACTAGCGGGACCCGGGGAGCTGTTTTTT
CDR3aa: CASSLLLAGPGELFF

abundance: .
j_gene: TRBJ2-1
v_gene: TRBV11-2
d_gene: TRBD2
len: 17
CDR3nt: TGTGCCAGCAGCTCTCCGATTGGGCGGGAGAGGAGCAATGAGCAGTTCTTC
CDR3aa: CASSSPIGRERSNEQFF

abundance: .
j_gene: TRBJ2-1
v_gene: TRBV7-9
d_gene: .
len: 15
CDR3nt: TGTGCCAGCAGCTCCCCGGAGGGCGTCTACAATGAGCAGTTCTTC
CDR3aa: CASSSPEGVYNEQFF

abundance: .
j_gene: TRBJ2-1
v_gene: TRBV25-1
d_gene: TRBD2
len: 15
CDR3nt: TGTGCCAGCACGGGAGCGGGAGGGCACGCCAATGAGCAGTTCTTC
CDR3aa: CASTGAGGHANEQFF

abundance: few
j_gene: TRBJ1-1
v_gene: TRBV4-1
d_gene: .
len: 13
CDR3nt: TGCGCCAGCAGCCAGACGGCAGGGAGTGAAGCTTTCTTT
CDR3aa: CASSQTAGSEAFF

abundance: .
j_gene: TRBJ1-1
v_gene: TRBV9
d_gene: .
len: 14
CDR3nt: TGTGCCAGCAGCGTAGTACAGGGAAACACTGAAGCTTTCTTT
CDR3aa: CASSVVQGNTEAFF

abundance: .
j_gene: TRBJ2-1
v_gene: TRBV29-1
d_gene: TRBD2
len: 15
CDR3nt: TGCAGCGCAAGCTCTACTAGCGGGCGGTGGGGTGAGCAGTTCTTC
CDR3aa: CSASSTSGRWGEQFF

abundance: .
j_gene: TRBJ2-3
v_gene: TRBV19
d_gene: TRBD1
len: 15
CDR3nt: TGTGCCAGTAGACCAAGGACAGGGCGGGCAGATACGCAGTATTTT
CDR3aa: CASRPRTGRADTQYF

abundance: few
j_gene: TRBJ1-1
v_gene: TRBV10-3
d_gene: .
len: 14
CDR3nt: TGTGCCATCAGTGACCGTGGGGAGAACACTGAAGCTTTCTTT
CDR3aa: CAISDRGENTEAFF

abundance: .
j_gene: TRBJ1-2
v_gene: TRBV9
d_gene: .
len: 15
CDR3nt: TGTGCCAGCAGCGTAGCCCTAGACACTAACTATGGCTACACCTTC
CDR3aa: CASSVALDTNYGYTF

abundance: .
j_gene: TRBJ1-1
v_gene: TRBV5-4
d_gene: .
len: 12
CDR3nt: TGTGCCAGCAGCTTAGGGGCCGCCGAAGCTTTCTTT
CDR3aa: CASSLGAAEAFF

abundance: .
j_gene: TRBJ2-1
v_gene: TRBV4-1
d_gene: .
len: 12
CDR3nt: TGCGCCAGCAGCCAAGTGGCGAATGAGCAGTTCTTC
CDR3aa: CASSQVANEQFF

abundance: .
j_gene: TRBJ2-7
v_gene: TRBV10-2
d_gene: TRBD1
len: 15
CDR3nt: TGCGCCAGCAGCTCCAGACAGGGCCGATCCTACGAGCAGTACTTC
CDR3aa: CASSSRQGRSYEQYF

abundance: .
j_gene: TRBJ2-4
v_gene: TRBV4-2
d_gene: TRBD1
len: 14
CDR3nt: TGTGCCAGCAGCCAACCGACAGGGGGAAACATTCAGTACTTC
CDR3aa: CASSQPTGGNIQYF

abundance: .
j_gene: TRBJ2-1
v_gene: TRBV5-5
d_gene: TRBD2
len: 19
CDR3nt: TGTGCCAGCAGCGGCGGACTAGCACCCAAACTCCACTCCTACAATGAGCAGTTCTTC
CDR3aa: CASSGGLAPKLHSYNEQFF

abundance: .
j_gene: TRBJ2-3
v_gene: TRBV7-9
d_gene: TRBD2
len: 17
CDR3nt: TGTGCCAGCAGCCCCGAACCTCTAGCGGGAACCACAGATACGCAGTATTTT
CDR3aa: CASSPEPLAGTTDTQYF

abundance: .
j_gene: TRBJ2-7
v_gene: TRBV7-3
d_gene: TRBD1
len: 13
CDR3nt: TGTGCCAGCAGCGACGGACAGGGGGCCGAGCAGTACTTC
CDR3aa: CASSDGQGAEQYF

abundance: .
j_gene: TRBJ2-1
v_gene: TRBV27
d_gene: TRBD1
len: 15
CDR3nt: TGTGCCAGCAGCACGGACAGGGGGCTTTCCAATGAGCAGTTCTTC
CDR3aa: CASSTDRGLSNEQFF

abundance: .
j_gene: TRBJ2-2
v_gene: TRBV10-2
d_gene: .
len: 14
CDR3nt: TGCGCCAGCAGGGGGGTGGGTACCCCCGGGGAGCTGTTTTTT
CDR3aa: CASRGVGTPGELFF

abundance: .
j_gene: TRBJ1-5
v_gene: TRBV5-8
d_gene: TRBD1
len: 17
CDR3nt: TGTGCCAGCAGCCCGGAAACAGGGGGTTGGAGCAATCAGCCCCAGCATTTT
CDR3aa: CASSPETGGWSNQPQHF